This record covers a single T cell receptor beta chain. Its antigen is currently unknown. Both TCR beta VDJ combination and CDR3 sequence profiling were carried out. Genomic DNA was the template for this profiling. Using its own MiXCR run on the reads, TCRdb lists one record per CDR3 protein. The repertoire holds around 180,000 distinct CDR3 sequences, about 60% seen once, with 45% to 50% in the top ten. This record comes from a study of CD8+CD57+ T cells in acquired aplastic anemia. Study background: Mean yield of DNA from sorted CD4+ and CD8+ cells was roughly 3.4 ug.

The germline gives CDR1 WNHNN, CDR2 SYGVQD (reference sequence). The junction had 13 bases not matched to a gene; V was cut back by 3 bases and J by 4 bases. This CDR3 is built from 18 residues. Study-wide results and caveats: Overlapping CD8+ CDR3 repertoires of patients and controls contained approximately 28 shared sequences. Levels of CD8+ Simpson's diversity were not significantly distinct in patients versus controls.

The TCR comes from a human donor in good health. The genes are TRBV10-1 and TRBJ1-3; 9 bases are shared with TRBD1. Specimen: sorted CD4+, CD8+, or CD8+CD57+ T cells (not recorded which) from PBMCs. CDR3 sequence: CASSECLIWDREGNTIYF. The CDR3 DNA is TGCGCCAGCAGTGAATGTTTGATTTGGGACAGGGAGGGAAACACCATATATTTT.